This T cell receptor (beta chain) was obtained from a study of T cells after yellow fever vaccination. Via MiXCR, TCRdb re-called the 5' RACE reads, giving one row per CDR3 protein. This sample has some 340,000 distinct CDR3 sequences, with around a tenth found just once. Note on this clonotype: Antigen specificity is unknown.

Study outcomes and limitations: Most primary-vaccination clones recurred post-booster (about 96% CD4, just over 85% CD8).

Germline CDR1 SGHRS, CDR2 YFSETQ. Deletions cut 3 bases from V and 0 bases from J, with 9 bases between. CDR3 length: 15 amino acids. This sequence originates from a man younger than 30 who received the YFV17D yellow fever vaccine. The sample was CD4+ T cells sorted from PBMCs, taken 45 days after the yellow fever booster vaccination. The chain couples TRBV5-1 to TRBJ1-4; D remains unclear. The CDR3 protein is CASSSSPATNEKLFF. The CDR3 DNA reads TGCGCCAGCAGCTCTAGCCCTGCAACTAATGAAAAACTGTTTTTT.